This passage covers 18 T cell receptor beta chains from one sample sequenced in a study of T cell repertoires in cytomegalovirus infection (dated by TCRdb to between 2019 and 2020). Sequencer: Illumina HiSeq 1500. TCRdb reprocessed the public reads (quality trimming at Q25 with fastp, clone calling with MiXCR) and kept in-frame beta chains. Rows are unified per CDR3 protein, each entry keeping the most common DNA and genes. Recorded for this sample are about 260,000 distinct CDR3 sequences; approximately 14% of them occurred a single time. The biggest ten clones account for around 8.8% of the sample. Sequencing was carried out using PBMCs. These receptors all come from a human donor in good health (CMV status not recorded). Some clones in this sample may be carry-over from other donors' samples.

This clonotype was picked up many times. CDR3 protein: CASSQDPRGPQVHGYTF. In DNA, the CDR3 is TGTGCCAGCAGCCAAGATCCTCGGGGCCCCCAGGTGCATGGCTACACCTTC. This rearrangement joins TRBV4-2 to TRBJ1-2, with D maybe TRBD1 (5 bases). CDR3 length: 17 amino acids. V lost 0 bases to trimming and J lost 6 bases, with 20 bases between them. The germline CDR1 and CDR2 sequences are LGHNA and YNFKEQ.

The sample holds many counts of this clonotype. CDR3 DNA sequence: TGTGCCAGCAGCTTCGGGACGGCACCCCTCCACTTT. This gives the protein CASSFGTAPLHF. V and J are TRBV7-2 and TRBJ1-6; D is possibly TRBD1 (5 bases). Trimming left V 3 bases short and J 11 bases short, with 8 bases between. CDR3 length: 12 amino acids. Germline CDR1 is SGHTA and CDR2 is FQGNSA.

This clonotype was found once. V is TRBV20-1 and J is TRBJ2-7; a weak D match, TRBD2 (5 bases). V lost 7 bases to trimming and J lost 3 bases, with 19 bases between them. CDR3 length: 14 residues. The germline gives CDR1 DFQATT, CDR2 SNEGSKA (reference sequence). CDR3 coding DNA: TGCAGTGTCCGCCTGATAGCGTCTATCTACGAGCAGTACTTC. Translation: CSVRLIASIYEQYF.

This clonotype was seen many times. The chain carries TRBV4-3 and TRBJ2-3; D is perhaps TRBD1 or TRBD2 (5 bases each). CDR3 length equals 13 residues. Deletions cut 4 bases from V and 5 bases from J, with 10 bases between. Germline CDR1 LGHNA, CDR2 YSLEER. The CDR3 bases are TGCGCCAGCAGCCGGGGGATCGTAGATACGCAGTATTTT. Translating gives CASSRGIVDTQYF.

This clonotype was seen at least ten times. This CDR3 reads CASSFRSLKTIGNTIYF. Here the CDR3 DNA reads TGTGCCAGCAGCTTCCGGAGCTTGAAGACGATCGGAAACACCATATATTTT. This chain connects TRBV7-6 to TRBJ1-3; no clear D gene. Germline loops: CDR1 SGHVS, CDR2 FNYEAQ. V lost 3 bases and J 4 bases, leaving 19 bases between the germline ends. The CDR3 length is 17 residues. The whole variable domain, remainder taken from reference TRBV7-6 and TRBJ1-3, is GAGVSQSPRYKVTKRGQDVALRCDPISGHVSLYWYRQALGQGPEFLTYFNYEAQQDKSGLPNDRFSAERPEGSISTLTIQRTEQRDSAMYRCASSFRSLKTIGNTIYFGEGSWLTVV.

The V call is TRBV20-1, the J call TRBJ2-3; D is unresolved. The V gene lost 2 bases and the J gene lost 0 bases, with 15 bases spanning the gap. The CDR3 loop spans 16 amino acids. CDR1 is DFQATT and CDR2 is SNEGSKA in the germline V gene (reference sequence). DNA for the CDR3: TGCAGTGCTAGATCCTACACGGCTCCTAGCACAGATACGCAGTATTTT. Protein sequence: CSARSYTAPSTDTQYF.

This clonotype occurred many times. The chain joins TRBV6-1 to TRBJ2-5; 10 bases fit TRBD2. This CDR3 contains 14 residues. J gave up 1 base and V 6 bases, and 2 bases lay outside the gene matches. Germline assignment: CDR1 MNHNS and CDR2 SASEGT. The CDR3 coding sequence is TGTGCCAGCAGAAGCGGGGGGGTCCAAGAGACCCAGTACTTC. Translation gives CASRSGGVQETQYF.

This clonotype appeared many times. The chain employs TRBV25-1 and TRBJ2-7; D is unresolved. V lost 2 bases to trimming and J lost 4 bases, with 12 bases between them. Germline CDR1 and CDR2: MGHDK and SYGVNS. The CDR3 length is 14 residues. CDR3 residues: CASSEGLDVYEQYF. CDR3 nucleotides: TGTGCCAGCAGTGAAGGGCTAGACGTATACGAGCAGTACTTC.

V gene TRBV10-3 combines with J gene TRBJ1-2; 7 nucleotides line up with TRBD1. This CDR3 has 15 residues. Trimming cost V 10 bases and J 5 bases; bases outside gene matches: 16. Germline-derived CDR1 and CDR2 are ENHRY and SYGVKD. The CDR3 sequence is CATSSGGGKDYGYTF. CDR3 bases: TGTGCCACCTCCTCAGGGGGGGGAAAAGATTATGGCTACACCTTC.

The rearrangement links TRBV20-1 to TRBJ1-1; D perhaps matches TRBD1 (5 bases). V was shortened by 6 bases and J by 5 bases, with 25 bases between the two germline ends. This CDR3 has 16 residues. CDR1 is DFQATT and CDR2 is SNEGSKA in the germline V gene (reference sequence). Here the CDR3 DNA reads TGCAGTGCGGACGGCCCGGGACGGCCGTTGATGACTGAAGCTTTCTTT. Its protein product is CSADGPGRPLMTEAFF.

This clonotype was seen a handful of times. The chain carries TRBV5-4 and TRBJ1-1; D is possibly TRBD1 (6 bases). This CDR3 is 14 amino acids long. Germline V CDR1 and CDR2: SGHNT, YYREEE (reference sequence). The ends were cut back, 0 bases at V and 5 bases at J, with 11 bases in the middle. In DNA form, the CDR3 reads TGTGCCAGCAGCTTGGCGGGGGCGCGAACTGAAGCTTTCTTT. The encoded protein is CASSLAGARTEAFF.

This clonotype was seen a handful of times. The chain couples TRBV29-1 to TRBJ1-2; the D is unclear. CDR1 is SQVTM, CDR2 ANQGSEA, per germline. Trimming removed 3 bases at V and 8 bases at J, with 10 bases between. CDR3 size: 11 residues. The DNA for the CDR3 is TGCAGCGTTGATTTTTCGGAGGGCTACACCTTC. Amino acids: CSVDFSEGYTF.

This chain joins TRBV5-6 and TRBJ2-7; TRBD1 is a possible D gene (6 bases). The CDR3 has 13 residues. Trimming took 4 bases from V and 1 from J, leaving 9 bases between them. Germline V gives CDR1 SGHDT, CDR2 YYEEEE. The CDR3 loop is CASSIQGSYEQYF. For the CDR3, the DNA is TGTGCCAGCAGCATTCAGGGGTCCTACGAGCAGTACTTC.

The chain couples TRBV27 to TRBJ1-1; 9 nucleotides line up with TRBD1. The CDR3 sequence is 14 residues long. CDR1 and CDR2 from the germline V gene are MNHEY and SMNVEV (reference sequence). V lost 3 bases and J lost 7; bases outside the gene matches: 6. CDR3 nucleotide sequence: TGTGCCAGCAGTTTCCAGACAGGGGGGGGTGAAGCTTTCTTT. Translation: CASSFQTGGGEAFF.

This clonotype was observed many times. The chain joins TRBV28 to TRBJ2-1; the D is unclear. The CDR3 is 14 residues long. V was pared by 0 bases and J by 2 bases, with 5 bases between. Germline V lookup: CDR1 MDHEN, CDR2 SYDVKM. The CDR3 sequence is CASSLWETYNEQFF. DNA for the CDR3: TGTGCCAGCAGTTTATGGGAGACCTACAATGAGCAGTTCTTC.

This clonotype was seen only a few times. The chain links TRBV14 to TRBJ2-7; the D gene is possibly TRBD1 (5 bases). The V gene lost 1 base and the J gene lost 0 bases, with 7 bases spanning the gap. The length of the CDR3 is 14 residues. CDR1 is SGHDN and CDR2 is FVKESK in the germline V gene. The CDR3 region is CASSQVRASYEQYF. In DNA form, the CDR3 reads TGTGCCAGCAGCCAAGTCAGGGCCTCCTACGAGCAGTACTTC. Full variable domain (missing parts from reference TRBV14 and TRBJ2-7): EAGVTQFPSHSVIEKGQTVTLRCDPISGHDNLYWYRRVMGKEIKFLLHFVKESKQDESGMPNNRFLAERTGGTYSTLKVQPAELEDSGVYFCASSQVRASYEQYFGPGTRLTVT.

Ten or more counts support this clonotype. This chain uses TRBV6-2 or TRBV6-3 with TRBJ2-7; 7 positions agree with TRBD2. The J segment lost 2 bases and the V segment lost 4 bases, leaving 8 bases of the junction unmatched. This CDR3 is 15 amino acids long. From germline, CDR1 is MNHEY and CDR2 SVGEGT. CDR3 nucleotides: TGTGCCAGCAGTTTAGCGGAGGCGGGAGCCTACGAGCAGTACTTC. Translated: CASSLAEAGAYEQYF.

This clonotype was observed at least ten times. CDR3 DNA: TGTGCCAGCAGTTCGGATGTTACCTATAGCAATCAGCCCCAGCATTTT. It codes for CASSSDVTYSNQPQHF. This chain connects TRBV28 to TRBJ1-5, with D unresolved. The CDR3 totals 16 residues. The germline gives CDR1 MDHEN, CDR2 SYDVKM. With 4 bases removed from V and 0 bases from J, the gap between germline ends came to 13 bases.